This T cell receptor beta chain came from a study of T cell repertoires in cytomegalovirus infection. Study-wide context: Evidence of both CMV infection and a matching HLA type came from public TCR beta signatures. Study results and limitations: Across the ex vivo response, the dominant clonotypes were HLA-C-restricted CMV-specific TCR beta clonotypes. Identification of carriers of CMV plus the relevant HLA was performed using cumulative public TCR beta family frequency.

The CDR3 has 14 residues. Germline V CDR1 and CDR2: SEHNR, FQNEAQ (reference sequence). With 3 bases removed from V and 1 base from J, the gap between germline ends came to 9 bases. This clonotype was detected many times. Its antigen is unknown. TCRdb reprocessed the reads via MiXCR and lists one record per CDR3 protein. The data hold 130,000 or so distinct CDR3 sequences, with roughly 6% observed a single time. The sequence came from a human donor in good health (CMV status not recorded). Some clones in this sample may be carry-over from other donors' samples. Sample: PBMCs. This chain links TRBV7-9 with TRBJ1-1; D may be TRBD1 (5 bases). CDR3 in amino acids: CASSLEGTNTEAFF. The CDR3 DNA reads TGTGCCAGCAGCTTGGAGGGGACGAACACTGAAGCTTTCTTT.